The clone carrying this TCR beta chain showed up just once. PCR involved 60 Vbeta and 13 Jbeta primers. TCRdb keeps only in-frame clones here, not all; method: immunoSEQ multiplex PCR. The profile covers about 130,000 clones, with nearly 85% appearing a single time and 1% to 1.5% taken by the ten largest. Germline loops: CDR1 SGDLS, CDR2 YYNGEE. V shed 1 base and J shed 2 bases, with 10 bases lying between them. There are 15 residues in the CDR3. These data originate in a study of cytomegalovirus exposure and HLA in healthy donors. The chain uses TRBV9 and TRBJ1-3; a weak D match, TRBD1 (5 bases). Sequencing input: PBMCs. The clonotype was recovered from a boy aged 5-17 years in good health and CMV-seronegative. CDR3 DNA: TGTGCCAGCAGCGTAATAGGGGATCCTGGAAACACCATATATTTT. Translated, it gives CASSVIGDPGNTIYF.